This T cell receptor beta chain was identified in a study of blood T cell repertoires in COVID-19. Across the whole study: Acute and convalescent COVID-19 samples came from the United States, Italy and Spain.

The V end lost 3 bases, the J end lost 8 bases, and 20 bases lay between the germline ends. The CDR3 is 16 residues long. Germline CDR1 DFQATT, CDR2 SNEGSKA (reference sequence). This clone was found once. In the source study's methods: Reference gene primer amplification gave estimated nucleated cell counts. Assay: immunoSEQ multiplex PCR; the TCRdb copy retains only in-frame clones and omits some. The V and J calls and clone size were taken over from that table, and D and trimming were inferred from the DNA. The table lists hundreds of thousands of clones, around 83% of them singletons. The clonotype comes from a woman older than 75 with acute or convalescent COVID-19. The rearrangement joins TRBV20-1 to TRBJ1-6; D is unclear. Sequencing was performed on peripheral blood. The CDR3 here is CSASSPPGPSDSPLHF. The DNA for the CDR3 is TGCAGTGCTAGTTCTCCCCCGGGTCCCTCGGATTCACCCCTCCACTTT.